This is a list of T cell receptor beta chains from one sample in a study of OX40 agonist ivuxolimab in advanced cancers. Method: immunoSEQ multiplex PCR; TCRdb's copy keeps in-frame clones and lacks some. The sample lists fewer than 65,000 clones, 65% to 85% seen once, with around 27% in the top ten. The sample here was CD4+ or CD8+ T cells sorted from blood, taken in a trial of the OX40 agonist ivuxolimab. The origin of the receptors is an adult with an advanced solid tumor such as melanoma, head and neck, liver or kidney cancer. The CDR3 runs from the conserved cysteine through the conserved F or W. D genes are given only for firm matches. Part of the rows lack a size; the others show once, few, many or a class for expanded clones.

clone size	V gene	D gene	J gene	CDR3 DNA	CDR3 protein
NA	TRBV7-2	TRBD1	TRBJ1-5	TGTGCCAGCAGCTTACAGACAGGGACCAATCAGCCCCAGCATTTT	CASSLQTGTNQPQHF
NA	TRBV5-6	NA	TRBJ1-4	TGTGCCAGCAGCTTGTATCAGGGGCTAGAGGAAAAACTGTTTTTT	CASSLYQGLEEKLFF
few	TRBV7-6	NA	TRBJ2-7	TGTGCCAGCAGCAATAGGGCCTTACTAGCCTACGAGCAGTACTTC	CASSNRALLAYEQYF
NA	TRBV7-2	NA	TRBJ1-1	TGTGCCAGCAGCTGGGCGGCCAGGGCGGACACTGAAGCTTTCTTT	CASSWAARADTEAFF
NA	TRBV5-4	TRBD1	TRBJ2-5	TGTGCCAGCTCTGACAGGGTAAAGACCCAGTACTTC	CASSDRVKTQYF
NA	TRBV2	TRBD1	TRBJ2-7	TGTGCCAGCAGTTCACAGGGGGCGACCTCCTACGAGCAGTACTTC	CASSSQGATSYEQYF
NA	TRBV6-5	NA	TRBJ1-1	TGTGCCAGCAGTTACGCGGGCCGGCACACTGAAGCTTTCTTT	CASSYAGRHTEAFF
NA	TRBV12-5	TRBD1	TRBJ1-5	TGTGCTAGTGGTTTGGTATATATAGGGGGCGGCAATCAGCCCCAGCATTTT	CASGLVYIGGGNQPQHF
NA	TRBV9	NA	TRBJ2-7	TGTGCCAGCAGCGTAGAAGTCCCCGACGGGGATAAAGACGAGCAGTACTTC	CASSVEVPDGDKDEQYF
NA	TRBV11-3	NA	TRBJ2-1	TGTGCCAGCAGCTTGGGGAGTCTGTACAATGAGCAGTTCTTC	CASSLGSLYNEQFF
few	TRBV27	NA	TRBJ2-1	TGTGCCAGCAGTCCCCGCCCCCCGGGGGTCGCTTCGGATGAGCAGTTCTTC	CASSPRPPGVASDEQFF
NA	TRBV6-1	TRBD2	TRBJ2-1	TGTGCCAGCAGTGAATCGTTTGGGACTAGCGGGCTTTCCTACAATGAGCAGTTCTTC	CASSESFGTSGLSYNEQFF
NA	TRBV5-6	NA	TRBJ2-1	TGTGCCAGCAGCTTGCAGGGTGGTGAGCAGTTCTTC	CASSLQGGEQFF
once	TRBV30	NA	TRBJ1-6	TGTGCCTGGAGTGTACCACCAGCAGGGAATTCACCCCTCCACTTT	CAWSVPPAGNSPLHF
NA	TRBV29-1	NA	TRBJ1-4	TGCAGCGTCACGGGGGCGGACGGGAATGAAAAACTGTTTTTT	CSVTGADGNEKLFF
few	TRBV4-1	TRBD1	TRBJ2-4	TGCGCCAGCAGCCAGCTTGGACAGGGAATCTTAGGCATTCAGTACTTC	CASSQLGQGILGIQYF
NA	TRBV4-1	NA	TRBJ1-3	TGCGCCAGCAGCCAAGGGATGGTACGCTCGGCTGGAAACACCATATATTTT	CASSQGMVRSAGNTIYF
NA	TRBV19	TRBD2	TRBJ2-1	TGTGCCAGTAGTATAAGCAGGACTAGCGGGAGGTGGTATGAGCAGTTCTTC	CASSISRTSGRWYEQFF
NA	TRBV7-8	NA	TRBJ1-6	TGTGCCAGCAGCTTAGTAGGTAGTAATTCACCCCTCCACTTT	CASSLVGSNSPLHF
NA	TRBV28	NA	TRBJ1-3	TGTGCCAGCAGTTTTGCGGGAAACACCATATATTTT	CASSFAGNTIYF
NA	TRBV7-2	NA	TRBJ1-1	TGTGCCAGCAGCCAGTTCGTCGGACAGCTGAACACTGAAGCTTTCTTT	CASSQFVGQLNTEAFF
NA	TRBV5-6	NA	TRBJ2-6	TGTGCCAGCAGCTTTGACAGATTCAGCTCTGGGGCCAACGTCCTGACTTTC	CASSFDRFSSGANVLTF
few	TRBV10-3	TRBD2	TRBJ2-5	TGTGCCATCAGTGCGGCTAGCGGGAACGGAGAGACCCAGTACTTC	CAISAASGNGETQYF
NA	TRBV19	TRBD1	TRBJ2-5	TGTGCCAGTAATTCGGGACAGGGAATCTGGGAGACCCAGTACTTC	CASNSGQGIWETQYF
NA	TRBV1	NA	TRBJ1-5	TGCACCAGCAGACTAGGGACACCCCGTATCAATCAGCCCCAGCATTTT	CTSRLGTPRINQPQHF
NA	TRBV27	TRBD2	TRBJ2-3	TGTGCCAGCAGTTTATCGAGGCGGGGGGCCCCGAGTACGCAGTATTTT	CASSLSRRGAPSTQYF
NA	TRBV18	NA	TRBJ2-1	TGTGCCAGCTCAGAGAGTCTTCCCGCGCTCGGGGGTGAGCAGTTCTTC	CASSESLPALGGEQFF
NA	TRBV29-1	NA	TRBJ2-5	TGCAGCGTTGAAGATGGGGAGACCCAGTACTTC	CSVEDGETQYF
NA	TRBV5-1	TRBD1	TRBJ1-1	TGCGCCAGCAGCGGGTTACAGGGGGGCACTGAAGCTTTCTTT	CASSGLQGGTEAFF
NA	TRBV7-9	TRBD2	TRBJ2-7	TGTGCCAGCAGCTTAGTGGGACTAGCGGGAAGGGAGCAGTACTTC	CASSLVGLAGREQYF
few	TRBV11-2	NA	TRBJ1-5	TGTGCCAGCAGCTTAGGACTTGGGGGCAATCAGCCCCAGCATTTT	CASSLGLGGNQPQHF
NA	TRBV10-3	TRBD1	TRBJ1-1	TGTGCCATCAGTGAGCAGGGGGGCCGTACTGAAGCTTTCTTT	CAISEQGGRTEAFF
NA	TRBV6-1	TRBD1	TRBJ2-6	TGTGCCAGCAGTGAAAGGTTGGGACAGGCCTTCTCTGGGGCCAACGTCCTGACTTTC	CASSERLGQAFSGANVLTF
NA	TRBV7-8	NA	TRBJ1-2	TGTGCCAGCAGCTTAGGAGACTATGGCTACACCTTC	CASSLGDYGYTF
NA	TRBV27	TRBD2	TRBJ2-3	TGTGCCAGCAGTTTATCGCCGGGGGGTCACCGCACAGATACGCAGTATTTT	CASSLSPGGHRTDTQYF
NA	TRBV14	TRBD2	TRBJ2-5	TGTGCCAGCAGCCAAGAGCGGGGGGGTTCTTACCAAGAGACCCAGTACTTC	CASSQERGGSYQETQYF
NA	TRBV5-1	TRBD1	TRBJ2-1	TGCGCCAGCAGCCTTCAACCCACGGGACAGGGTGACAATGAGCAGTTCTTC	CASSLQPTGQGDNEQFF
NA	TRBV2	NA	TRBJ2-7	TGTGCCAGCAGTGAACGGACGAGCAGATCCTACGAGCAGTACTTC	CASSERTSRSYEQYF
NA	TRBV6-1	NA	TRBJ2-7	TGTGCCAGCAGTGAAGCGGACGCCCGCTCCTACGAGCAGTACTTC	CASSEADARSYEQYF
NA	TRBV14	NA	TRBJ1-2	TGTGCCAGCAGCCTCCGCTTCGGAGTAGGCTATGGCTACACCTTC	CASSLRFGVGYGYTF
NA	TRBV7-7	NA	TRBJ2-5	TGTGCCAGCAGCTTGAGGCGACAAGAGACCCAGTACTTC	CASSLRRQETQYF
NA	TRBV6-5	NA	TRBJ1-2	TGTGCCAGCAGCGGACCTAACTATGGCTACACCTTC	CASSGPNYGYTF
NA	TRBV30	TRBD2	TRBJ2-5	TGTGCCTGGACCCAGGGAGCAGCGGGGGAAGCAGAGACCCAGTACTTC	CAWTQGAAGEAETQYF